This T cell receptor beta chain was identified in a study of human T cells and chemical hapten exposure. Study-wide findings and caveats: Versus controls, expanded TCRs had significantly more large CDR3 similarity clusters. Alopecia was present in the donors, so their immune response may differ from healthy people's.

Documented time point: patch test 3, about 24 weeks after DPC sensitization. The sample's treatment: therapeutic diphenylcyclopropenone sensitization with weekly scalp DPC. Donation of samples came from alopecia patients who were 18 to 70 years old and suitable for DPC. Unfractionated whole blood yielded the extracted total RNA. The germline V gene has CDR1 SQVTM and CDR2 ANQGSEA. After removal of 8 bases from V and 2 bases from J, the junction contained 6 bases not matched to a gene. The CDR3 totals 13 residues. Comments on this clonotype: Its antigen is not identified.

One entry per CDR3 protein, called by TCRdb with MiXCR from the RACE reads. The sample records some 180,000 distinct CDR3 sequences, approximately 24% being singletons. The chain couples TRBV29-1 to TRBJ2-1, with TRBD2 matching 7 bases. This TCR was recovered from a woman in her thirties or forties with alopecia areata. Some clones in this sample may be carry-over from other donors' samples. Sample: whole blood, taken in connection with sensitization to the hapten diphenylcyclopropenone (DPC). The CDR3 here is CSLERGTYNEQFF. For the CDR3, the DNA is TGCAGCCTAGAGCGGGGTACCTACAATGAGCAGTTCTTC.